A selection of T cell receptor beta chains follows, all from one sample in a study of metastatic and nonmetastatic thyroid tumors. Through MiXCR, TCRdb re-clonotyped the PCR reads. The sample holds 35,000 to 50,000 clones, 28% seen once. Sequenced material: blood. All receptors come from a male donor with papillary thyroid cancer or a benign thyroid nodule (not recorded which). Some clones in this sample may be carry-over from other donors' samples. Both conserved end residues are part of each CDR3. D genes are given only for firm matches. Clone size appears in some rows only: once, few, many, or a class for an expanded clone.

TRBV28	few	TRBJ2-1	.	15	TGTGCCAGCATTTTACGAAAGGGTTTGATCAATGAGCAGTTCTTC	CASILRKGLINEQFF
TRBV12-3/TRBV12-4	many	TRBJ1-4	TRBD1	16	TGTGCCAGCAGCAACAGGGGGGGTCCAACTAATGAAAAACTGTTTTTT	CASSNRGGPTNEKLFF
TRBV12-3/TRBV12-4	.	TRBJ1-5	TRBD1	15	TGTGCCAGCAGTTTGGGGACAGGTGGGAATCAGCCCCAGCATTTT	CASSLGTGGNQPQHF
TRBV6-1	.	TRBJ2-7	TRBD1	14	TGTGCCAGCAGGGAACCGGGACAGGAGGACGAACAGTACTTC	CASREPGQEDEQYF
TRBV6-6	medium-sized	TRBJ2-7	.	13	TGTGCCAGCAGTTACGGGACTTCATACGAGCAGTACTTC	CASSYGTSYEQYF
TRBV28	many	TRBJ1-5	.	14	TGTGCCAGCAGCCCGGTATATAGCAATCAGCCCCAGCATTTT	CASSPVYSNQPQHF
TRBV4-1	many	TRBJ2-3	TRBD2	16	TGCGCCAGCAGCCGCGAGGTAGCGGGGGTCACAGATACGCAGTATTTT	CASSREVAGVTDTQYF
TRBV11-2	.	TRBJ2-7	TRBD1	16	TGTGCCAGCAGCTTAGGCGAGACAGGGGGCGTTTACGAGCAGTACTTC	CASSLGETGGVYEQYF
TRBV25-1	.	TRBJ2-7	.	13	TGTGCCAGCAGTGACTGGTACTCCTACGAGCAGTACTTC	CASSDWYSYEQYF
TRBV5-1	.	TRBJ2-5	TRBD1	16	TGCGCCAGCAGCTTGGACCGGCTAGACAGGGGGCGGACCCAGTACTTC	CASSLDRLDRGRTQYF
TRBV3-1	.	TRBJ1-1	.	11	TGTGCCAGCCGTCTGTCTTCTGAAGCTTTCTTT	CASRLSSEAFF
TRBV7-6	many	TRBJ1-5	.	15	TGTGCCAGCAGCTCAGACGGGGATCCCAATCAGCCCCAGCATTTT	CASSSDGDPNQPQHF
TRBV5-1	.	TRBJ2-7	.	14	TGCGCCAACAGCCGCGAGACAGTGCCCTACGAGCAGTACTTC	CANSRETVPYEQYF
TRBV18	.	TRBJ1-1	.	18	TGTGCCAGCTCACCGTGGGGGTCCGGGGAGACGTTGAACACTGAAGCTTTCTTT	CASSPWGSGETLNTEAFF
TRBV9	.	TRBJ2-7	.	13	TGTGCAAGCAGCTCGAGCGTCCAGGGGGAGCAGTACTTC	CASSSSVQGEQYF
TRBV28	.	TRBJ2-7	.	17	TGTGCCACCACCGTAACCGGTACAGTGACTTTCGGGTACGAGCAGTACTTC	CATTVTGTVTFGYEQYF
TRBV3-1	many	TRBJ1-3	TRBD1	15	TGTGCCAGCAGCCAGATCACAGGGGCTGGAAACACCATATATTTT	CASSQITGAGNTIYF
TRBV7-2	.	TRBJ2-1	.	13	TGTGCCAGCAGTTTCACACTTGACAATGAGCAGTTCTTC	CASSFTLDNEQFF
TRBV7-2	.	TRBJ2-2	.	14	TGTGCCAGCAGCTTAGCGCACCGCACCGGTGAGCTGTTTTTT	CASSLAHRTGELFF
TRBV11-2	many	TRBJ2-3	.	16	TGTGCCAGCAGGGCCCCGTTGGACTGGAGCTTTGATACGCAGTATTTT	CASRAPLDWSFDTQYF
TRBV5-4	many	TRBJ1-1	TRBD1	14	TGTGCCAGCAGGCCGGGACAGAAGAACACTGAAGCTTTCTTT	CASRPGQKNTEAFF
TRBV9	many	TRBJ2-3	TRBD2	15	TGTGCCAGCAGCGTAGAAGGAATAGCGGGAGATACGCAGTATTTT	CASSVEGIAGDTQYF
TRBV28	.	TRBJ2-1	.	14	TGTGCCAGCAGTCCTCTCTTAGGGGGTAGTGAGCAGTTCTTC	CASSPLLGGSEQFF
TRBV9	many	TRBJ2-7	.	15	TGTGCCAGCAGCGTATTCCCCACGATGCGCTACGAGCAGTACTTC	CASSVFPTMRYEQYF
TRBV2	many	TRBJ2-3	.	12	TGTGCCAGCAGTGAAGCGTCCCGTACGCAGTATTTT	CASSEASRTQYF
TRBV12-3/TRBV12-4	few	TRBJ1-3	.	15	TGTGCCAGCAGCAGCCAGGGGTGGGCTGGAAACACCATATATTTT	CASSSQGWAGNTIYF
TRBV11-1	few	TRBJ2-2	TRBD1	16	TGTGCCAGCAGCGGGACCGGGACAGAAAACACCGGGGAGCTGTTTTTT	CASSGTGTENTGELFF
TRBV24-1	many	TRBJ2-3	TRBD2	17	TGTGCCACCAGTGATTTGTCGACTAGCGGATACACAGATACGCAGTATTTT	CATSDLSTSGYTDTQYF
TRBV20-1	.	TRBJ1-5	.	16	TGCAGTGCCGAGGGGGGCACCCCAGGTTTAAATCAGCCCCAGCATTTT	CSAEGGTPGLNQPQHF
TRBV7-8	.	TRBJ2-1	.	15	TGTGCCAGCAGTTTCCCATCTAGCGTGGTAAATGAGCAGTTCTTC	CASSFPSSVVNEQFF
TRBV20-1	.	TRBJ1-2	.	13	TGCAGTGCTAGAGATCTGAAGAGAGTTGGCTACACCTTC	CSARDLKRVGYTF
TRBV20-1	.	TRBJ1-5	TRBD1	16	TGCAGTGCTTCCGGGACAGCTAGCTATAGCAATCAGCCCCAGCATTTT	CSASGTASYSNQPQHF
TRBV20-1	medium-sized	TRBJ2-7	.	13	TGCAGTGCAACCAGGACAGATTCCTACGAGCAGTACTTC	CSATRTDSYEQYF